The rows below give T cell receptor beta chains drawn from one sample of a study of cytomegalovirus exposure and HLA in healthy donors. Sequenced by immunoSEQ multiplex PCR; TCRdb stores in-frame clones only, minus some. Of 150,000 to 200,000 clones listed, roughly 68% were seen once; the top ten hold 1.5% to 2%. Source material: PBMCs. These receptors all stem from a woman under 40 in good health and CMV-seronegative. Each CDR3 is given with its conserved first and last residue. Fields, in order: J gene, clone size, V gene, D gene, CDR3 DNA, CDR3 protein. The D gene is left open where the match is weak. Rows may omit the clone size; those that give it use once, few, many or a size class.

j_gene: TRBJ1-1
abundance: .
v_gene: TRBV12-5
d_gene: TRBD1
CDR3nt: TGTGCTAGTGGTTTGAGGGGGTCAGGGGGCGGAGAAGCTTTCTTT
CDR3aa: CASGLRGSGGGEAFF

j_gene: TRBJ1-2
abundance: .
v_gene: TRBV7-9
d_gene: .
CDR3nt: TGTGCCAGCAGCTTCGTCTATGGTCGATCCTATGGCTACACCTTC
CDR3aa: CASSFVYGRSYGYTF

j_gene: TRBJ2-3
abundance: few
v_gene: TRBV4-2
d_gene: TRBD2
CDR3nt: TGTGCCAGCAGCCAATGGTTCCTAGCGGGCGACGGCACAGATACGCAGTATTTT
CDR3aa: CASSQWFLAGDGTDTQYF

j_gene: TRBJ2-3
abundance: .
v_gene: TRBV18
d_gene: TRBD2
CDR3nt: TGTGCCAGCTCAACGGGACTACAATTATCAGATACGCAGTATTTT
CDR3aa: CASSTGLQLSDTQYF

j_gene: TRBJ2-7
abundance: .
v_gene: TRBV7-8
d_gene: TRBD2
CDR3nt: TGTGCCAGCAGCTTAGATTTTAGCGGGAGCTCCTACGAGCAGTACTTC
CDR3aa: CASSLDFSGSSYEQYF

j_gene: TRBJ2-4
abundance: .
v_gene: TRBV10-3
d_gene: TRBD1
CDR3nt: TGTGCCATCAGTGACGGGACAGGGATAGCCAAAAACATTCAGTACTTC
CDR3aa: CAISDGTGIAKNIQYF

j_gene: TRBJ2-7
abundance: .
v_gene: TRBV5-4
d_gene: TRBD2
CDR3nt: TGTGCCAGCAGCATATACAGGGGACTAGCAGTTTCCTACGAGCAGTACTTC
CDR3aa: CASSIYRGLAVSYEQYF

j_gene: TRBJ2-1
abundance: .
v_gene: TRBV10-2
d_gene: TRBD2
CDR3nt: TGCGCCAGCAGGGGAACGACTAGCGGGGGGAGGGCGGAGCAGTTCTTC
CDR3aa: CASRGTTSGGRAEQFF

j_gene: TRBJ1-4
abundance: few
v_gene: TRBV7-2
d_gene: TRBD1
CDR3nt: TGTGCCAGCAGCTCAGGCGGGACAGGATTGGTTGAAAAACTGTTTTTT
CDR3aa: CASSSGGTGLVEKLFF

j_gene: TRBJ1-2
abundance: .
v_gene: TRBV9
d_gene: .
CDR3nt: TGTGCCAGCAGCGTAAGGGGGGGCGGCTACACCTTC
CDR3aa: CASSVRGGGYTF

j_gene: TRBJ2-1
abundance: .
v_gene: TRBV5-8
d_gene: TRBD2
CDR3nt: TGTGCCAGCAGCTTTGACCCTAGCGGGAGGGGTGGGCGGACTGAGCAGTTCTTC
CDR3aa: CASSFDPSGRGGRTEQFF

j_gene: TRBJ2-1
abundance: .
v_gene: TRBV19
d_gene: TRBD2
CDR3nt: TGTGCCAGTAGTACCCCCCCAACGGGAGGGAGGTACAATGAGCAGTTCTTC
CDR3aa: CASSTPPTGGRYNEQFF

j_gene: TRBJ2-7
abundance: few
v_gene: TRBV4-3
d_gene: TRBD2
CDR3nt: TGCGCCAGCAGCTTAGCGGGAGATGGCCACGAGCAGTACTTC
CDR3aa: CASSLAGDGHEQYF

j_gene: TRBJ2-1
abundance: .
v_gene: TRBV7-9
d_gene: .
CDR3nt: TGTGCCAGCAGCTTAGCGGGAGAGCGAGGGTACAATGAGCAGTTCTTC
CDR3aa: CASSLAGERGYNEQFF

j_gene: TRBJ2-5
abundance: .
v_gene: TRBV6-1
d_gene: .
CDR3nt: TGTGCCACCATCGACAGAAGGCAAGAGACCCAGTACTTC
CDR3aa: CATIDRRQETQYF

j_gene: TRBJ1-2
abundance: few
v_gene: TRBV4-1
d_gene: TRBD1
CDR3nt: TGCGCCGGAAGTCCGGGACAGGGTTATGGCTACACCTTC
CDR3aa: CAGSPGQGYGYTF

j_gene: TRBJ2-7
abundance: .
v_gene: TRBV19
d_gene: .
CDR3nt: TGTGCCAGTAGTTTCGGACTCACTTACGAGCAGTACTTC
CDR3aa: CASSFGLTYEQYF

j_gene: TRBJ1-2
abundance: .
v_gene: TRBV30
d_gene: .
CDR3nt: TGTGCCTGGGAAACCGGGATTCGAACCTACACCTTC
CDR3aa: CAWETGIRTYTF

j_gene: TRBJ2-5
abundance: .
v_gene: TRBV7-2
d_gene: .
CDR3nt: TGTGCCAGCAGCTTTATGAGTTTGGAGACCCAGTACTTC
CDR3aa: CASSFMSLETQYF

j_gene: TRBJ1-2
abundance: .
v_gene: TRBV5-8
d_gene: .
CDR3nt: TGTGCCAGCAGCCCGGGACAAGGGGCGATCTATGGCTACACCTTC
CDR3aa: CASSPGQGAIYGYTF

j_gene: TRBJ2-1
abundance: once
v_gene: TRBV19
d_gene: .
CDR3nt: TGTGCCATCGGGTCGTACGGCAATGAGCAGTTCTTC
CDR3aa: CAIGSYGNEQFF

j_gene: TRBJ2-3
abundance: .
v_gene: TRBV5-8
d_gene: TRBD2
CDR3nt: TGTGCCAGCCTCCTACTGGGGGGGTCCCCTGATACGCAGTATTTT
CDR3aa: CASLLLGGSPDTQYF

j_gene: TRBJ2-7
abundance: .
v_gene: TRBV19
d_gene: .
CDR3nt: TGTGCCAGTAAAGTTTCGGACAGCTCCTACGAGCAGTACTTC
CDR3aa: CASKVSDSSYEQYF

j_gene: TRBJ1-5
abundance: .
v_gene: TRBV10-2
d_gene: .
CDR3nt: TGCGCCAGCAGTCACCTCGGTGGGCCCCAGCATTTT
CDR3aa: CASSHLGGPQHF

j_gene: TRBJ2-3
abundance: .
v_gene: TRBV9
d_gene: .
CDR3nt: TGTGCCAGCAGCGTCCTGGGGCTACTCACAGATACGCAGTATTTT
CDR3aa: CASSVLGLLTDTQYF

j_gene: TRBJ2-7
abundance: .
v_gene: TRBV10-3
d_gene: TRBD1
CDR3nt: TGTGCCATCAAACCCCAACCGGGGACAGGGAACGAGCAGTACTTC
CDR3aa: CAIKPQPGTGNEQYF

j_gene: TRBJ1-6
abundance: .
v_gene: TRBV9
d_gene: .
CDR3nt: TGTGCCAGCAGCGTAGCTACGGGGGGGAATTCACCCCTCCACTTT
CDR3aa: CASSVATGGNSPLHF

j_gene: TRBJ2-7
abundance: .
v_gene: TRBV6-1
d_gene: TRBD1
CDR3nt: TGTGCCAGCAGTATAGGGACAGGGGCACTCTACGAGCAGTACTTC
CDR3aa: CASSIGTGALYEQYF

j_gene: TRBJ2-1
abundance: .
v_gene: TRBV11-2
d_gene: TRBD2
CDR3nt: TGTGCCAGCAGCCCCGACGGGCGGGGGGGACGACAGTTCTTC
CDR3aa: CASSPDGRGGRQFF

j_gene: TRBJ2-5
abundance: .
v_gene: TRBV4-1
d_gene: TRBD1
CDR3nt: TGCGCCAGCAGCCAAGATCTTACGGGACAGGGGATACAGACCCAGTACTTC
CDR3aa: CASSQDLTGQGIQTQYF

j_gene: TRBJ1-1
abundance: .
v_gene: TRBV2
d_gene: .
CDR3nt: TGTGCCAGCAGACAGGTTCTTCACACTGAAGCTTTCTTT
CDR3aa: CASRQVLHTEAFF

j_gene: TRBJ2-1
abundance: .
v_gene: TRBV5-1
d_gene: .
CDR3nt: TGCGCCAGCAGCTTGACGCTTCCAGGGGTGAATGAGCAGTTCTTC
CDR3aa: CASSLTLPGVNEQFF

j_gene: TRBJ2-6
abundance: .
v_gene: TRBV2
d_gene: .
CDR3nt: TGTGCCAGCAGACTTGGTGCATCCGGGGCCAACGTCCTGACTTTC
CDR3aa: CASRLGASGANVLTF

j_gene: TRBJ1-1
abundance: .
v_gene: TRBV11-2
d_gene: .
CDR3nt: TGTGCCAGCAGCTTAGGGGCAATCCTTAAGCGGGGGAACACTGAAGCTTTCTTT
CDR3aa: CASSLGAILKRGNTEAFF

j_gene: TRBJ1-2
abundance: .
v_gene: TRBV5-1
d_gene: .
CDR3nt: TGCGCCAGCAGCGCTAGAGGTCAGGGGTACTATGGCTACACCTTC
CDR3aa: CASSARGQGYYGYTF

j_gene: TRBJ2-2
abundance: .
v_gene: TRBV5-1
d_gene: TRBD1
CDR3nt: TGCGCCAGCAGCCCCGGGACAGGGCGTACCGGGGAGCTGTTTTTT
CDR3aa: CASSPGTGRTGELFF

j_gene: TRBJ1-3
abundance: few
v_gene: TRBV18
d_gene: TRBD1
CDR3nt: TGTGCCAGCTCACCCGGGACAGGGACTGGAAACACCATATATTTT
CDR3aa: CASSPGTGTGNTIYF

j_gene: TRBJ1-2
abundance: .
v_gene: TRBV23-1
d_gene: .
CDR3nt: TGCGCCAGCAGTCAACAGTTTTATGGCTACACCTTC
CDR3aa: CASSQQFYGYTF

j_gene: TRBJ2-7
abundance: .
v_gene: TRBV11-2
d_gene: TRBD1
CDR3nt: TGTGCCAGCAGCTGGACAGGGTCAAGTGTCGAGCAGTACTTC
CDR3aa: CASSWTGSSVEQYF

j_gene: TRBJ1-2
abundance: once
v_gene: TRBV7-9
d_gene: .
CDR3nt: TGTGCCAGCAGCTTCGACAGCTTCTATGGCTACACCTTC
CDR3aa: CASSFDSFYGYTF

j_gene: TRBJ2-2
abundance: .
v_gene: TRBV7-3
d_gene: TRBD2
CDR3nt: TGTGCCAGCAGCGCGGGGAGGGTAGGAACCGGGGAGCTGTTTTTT
CDR3aa: CASSAGRVGTGELFF

j_gene: TRBJ2-5
abundance: few
v_gene: TRBV5-1
d_gene: .
CDR3nt: TGCGCCAGCAGCTTGGGGGGAGTGGCCCCCCGGCCAGAGACCCAGTACTTC
CDR3aa: CASSLGGVAPRPETQYF

j_gene: TRBJ1-2
abundance: once
v_gene: TRBV5-4
d_gene: .
CDR3nt: TGTGCCAGCAGCCACATCCTCGAAGAGGGGGAAGGTAGCCATGGCTACACCTTC
CDR3aa: CASSHILEEGEGSHGYTF

j_gene: TRBJ1-1
abundance: .
v_gene: TRBV5-4
d_gene: .
CDR3nt: TGTGCCAGCAGCTTATTAATGTCGGGGTACACTGAAGCTTTCTTT
CDR3aa: CASSLLMSGYTEAFF

j_gene: TRBJ1-2
abundance: .
v_gene: TRBV18
d_gene: TRBD1
CDR3nt: TGTGCCAGCTCACCGGGACAGGATTACTATGGCTACACCTTC
CDR3aa: CASSPGQDYYGYTF

j_gene: TRBJ2-3
abundance: .
v_gene: TRBV18
d_gene: .
CDR3nt: TGTGCCAGCTCCGGGTTGAGTACAGATACGCAGTATTTT
CDR3aa: CASSGLSTDTQYF

j_gene: TRBJ2-3
abundance: .
v_gene: TRBV7-8
d_gene: .
CDR3nt: TGTGCCAGCAGCTTAGGTCTGGTGAGGGGCACAGATACGCAGTATTTT
CDR3aa: CASSLGLVRGTDTQYF

j_gene: TRBJ2-3
abundance: once
v_gene: TRBV15
d_gene: .
CDR3nt: TGTGCCACCAGCAGAGACCACGGGGATACGCAGTATTTT
CDR3aa: CATSRDHGDTQYF

j_gene: TRBJ1-6
abundance: .
v_gene: TRBV2
d_gene: .
CDR3nt: TGTGCCAGCAGTGAAGTCAGGCGCAATTCACCCCTCCACTTT
CDR3aa: CASSEVRRNSPLHF

j_gene: TRBJ1-2
abundance: .
v_gene: TRBV18
d_gene: .
CDR3nt: TGTGCCAGCTCACCACCGGGGGGTGGCTACACCTTC
CDR3aa: CASSPPGGGYTF

j_gene: TRBJ1-1
abundance: .
v_gene: TRBV4-2
d_gene: .
CDR3nt: TGTGCCAGCAGCCAAGATTCTGTGAGGACTGAAGCTTTCTTT
CDR3aa: CASSQDSVRTEAFF

j_gene: TRBJ2-7
abundance: few
v_gene: TRBV4-2
d_gene: .
CDR3nt: TGTGCCAGCAGCCAAAGGCAGGCTACCTACGAGCAGTACTTC
CDR3aa: CASSQRQATYEQYF